This paragraph reports one TCR beta chain. Germline CDR1 is MNHNS and CDR2 is SASEGT. The CDR3 runs 17 residues. V lost 0 bases, J lost 5 bases, and 17 bases lay in between. Assay used: immunoSEQ multiplex PCR; TCRdb lists only in-frame clones, some missing. This table holds approximately 230,000 clones, 75% to 95% found once. These data belong to a study of blood T cell repertoires in COVID-19. In Cohort 3, a recovered donor had either two negative PCRs, clearance, or symptom resolution. This chain connects TRBV6-1 to TRBJ2-1, with D possibly matching TRBD2 (6 bases). The TCR originated in a woman aged 18-29 years who had recovered from COVID-19. The sequencing input was PBMCs or T cells enriched from blood (not recorded which). CDR3 sequence: CASSEAHPGRKNNEQFF. The CDR3 nucleotides are TGTGCCAGCAGTGAAGCGCATCCAGGGAGGAAAAACAATGAGCAGTTCTTC.